This T cell receptor beta chain was recovered during a study of OX40 agonist ivuxolimab in advanced cancers. Overall study results and limits: Undetermined was the antigen specificity of the expanded peripheral T cells.

Germline V lookup: CDR1 SGDLS, CDR2 YYNGEE. CDR3 length: 14 amino acids. V was trimmed by 3 bases and J by 2 bases, leaving 11 bases between them. This table comes from immunoSEQ multiplex PCR, and its TCRdb copy is limited to in-frame clones, with some not included. The repertoire holds 50,000 to 70,000 clones, with approximately 88% as singletons. About this clone: Its target is not known.

The sequence was collected from an adult with an advanced solid tumor such as melanoma, head and neck, liver or kidney cancer. Sample: CD4+ or CD8+ T cells sorted from blood, taken in a trial of the OX40 agonist ivuxolimab. The rearrangement uses TRBV9 and TRBJ1-2, with a weak D call TRBD1 (5 bases). In nucleotides, the CDR3 is TGTGCCAGCAGCGAAGGACAATCCAACTATGGCTACACCTTC. This sequence encodes CASSEGQSNYGYTF.